This T cell receptor (beta chain) was found in a study of cytomegalovirus exposure and HLA in healthy donors. This CDR3 contains 14 residues. V gave up 1 base and J gave up 8 bases, with 12 bases separating them. CDR1 is SEHNR, CDR2 FQNEAQ, per germline (reference sequence). Remarks on this clone: Its matching antigen is unknown.

General study points: Most of the CMV-associated TCR beta chains (in a later analysis) appeared to be HLA-restricted. Reported findings show TCR beta sequences accurately forecast HLA-A and HLA-B alleles in most subjects.

The PCR was carried out with 60 Vbeta primers and 13 Jbeta primers. In the original workflow: As a later analysis found, there were around 86 million unique TCR beta chains, of which roughly 11 million were shared. Sequencing was performed with immunoSEQ multiplex PCR; in TCRdb, only in-frame clones are kept and a portion is missing. That table furnishes V, J and clone size, whereas the DNA furnished D and trimming. The table shows 100,000 to 150,000 clones, with around 70% occurring only once. The chain joins TRBV7-9 to TRBJ2-1; D is possibly TRBD1 (6 bases). The sample comprised PBMCs. This clonotype was obtained from a male donor in good health and CMV-seronegative. CDR3 sequence: CASSLEGDGDEQFF. The CDR3 DNA is TGTGCCAGCAGCTTAGAGGGGGACGGGGATGAGCAGTTCTTC. The full variable domain, with the rest looked up from reference TRBV7-9 and TRBJ2-1, is DTGVSQNPRHKITKRGQNVTFRCDPISEHNRLYWYRQTLGQGPEFLTYFQNEAQLEKSRLLSDRFSAERPKGSFSTLEIQRTEQGDSAMYLCASSLEGDGDEQFFGPGTRLTVL.